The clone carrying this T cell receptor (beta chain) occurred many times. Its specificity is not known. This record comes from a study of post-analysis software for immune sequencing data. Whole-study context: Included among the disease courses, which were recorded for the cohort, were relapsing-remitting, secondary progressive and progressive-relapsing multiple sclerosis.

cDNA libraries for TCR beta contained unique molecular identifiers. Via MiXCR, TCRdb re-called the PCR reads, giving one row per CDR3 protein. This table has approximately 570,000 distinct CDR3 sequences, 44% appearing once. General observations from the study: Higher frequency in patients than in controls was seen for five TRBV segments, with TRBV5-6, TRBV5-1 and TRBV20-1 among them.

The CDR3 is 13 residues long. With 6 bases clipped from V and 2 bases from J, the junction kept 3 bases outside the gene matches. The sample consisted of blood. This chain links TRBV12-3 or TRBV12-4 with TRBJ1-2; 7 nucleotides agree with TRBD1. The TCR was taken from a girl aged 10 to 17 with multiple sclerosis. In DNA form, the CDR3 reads TGTGCCAGCAGGCCGACAGGGAACTATGGCTACACCTTC. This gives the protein CASRPTGNYGYTF.